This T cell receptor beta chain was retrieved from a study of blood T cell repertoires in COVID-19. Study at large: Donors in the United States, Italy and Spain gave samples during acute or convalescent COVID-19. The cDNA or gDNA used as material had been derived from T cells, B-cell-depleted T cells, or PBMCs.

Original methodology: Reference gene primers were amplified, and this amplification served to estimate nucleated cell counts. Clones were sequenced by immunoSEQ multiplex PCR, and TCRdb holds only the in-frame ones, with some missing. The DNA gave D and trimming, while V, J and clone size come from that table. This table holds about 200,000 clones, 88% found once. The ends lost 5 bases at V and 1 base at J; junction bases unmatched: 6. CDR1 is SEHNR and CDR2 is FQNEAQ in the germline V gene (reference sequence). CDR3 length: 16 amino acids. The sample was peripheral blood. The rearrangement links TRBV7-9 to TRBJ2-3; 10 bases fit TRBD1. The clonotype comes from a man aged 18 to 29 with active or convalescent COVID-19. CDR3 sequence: CASSRGTGEGTDTQYF. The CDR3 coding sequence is TGTGCCAGCAGCAGGGGGACAGGGGAAGGCACAGATACGCAGTATTTT.